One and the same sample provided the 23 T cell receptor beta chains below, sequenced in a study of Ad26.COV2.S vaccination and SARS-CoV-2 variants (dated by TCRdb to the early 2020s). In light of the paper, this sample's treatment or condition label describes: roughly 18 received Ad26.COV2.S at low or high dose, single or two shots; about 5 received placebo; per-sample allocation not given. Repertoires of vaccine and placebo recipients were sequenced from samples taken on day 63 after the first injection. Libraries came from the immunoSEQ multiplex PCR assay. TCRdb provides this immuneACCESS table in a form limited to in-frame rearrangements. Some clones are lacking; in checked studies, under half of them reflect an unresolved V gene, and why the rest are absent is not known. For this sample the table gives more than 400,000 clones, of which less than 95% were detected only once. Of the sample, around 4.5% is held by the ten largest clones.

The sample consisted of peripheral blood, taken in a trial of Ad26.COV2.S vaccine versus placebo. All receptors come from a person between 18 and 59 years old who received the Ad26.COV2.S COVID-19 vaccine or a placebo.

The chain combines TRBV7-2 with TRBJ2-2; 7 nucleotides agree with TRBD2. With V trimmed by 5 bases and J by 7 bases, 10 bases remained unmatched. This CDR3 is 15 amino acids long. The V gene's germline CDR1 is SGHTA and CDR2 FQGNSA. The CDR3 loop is CASSPGGGSHGELFF. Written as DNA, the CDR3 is TGTGCCAGCAGCCCTGGCGGGGGTAGTCACGGGGAGCTGTTTTTT.

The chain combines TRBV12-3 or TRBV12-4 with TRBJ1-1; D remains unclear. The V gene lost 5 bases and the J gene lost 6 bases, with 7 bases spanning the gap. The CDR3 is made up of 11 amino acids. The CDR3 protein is CASSPGPEAFF. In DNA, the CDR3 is TGTGCCAGCAGTCCGGGCCCTGAAGCTTTCTTT.

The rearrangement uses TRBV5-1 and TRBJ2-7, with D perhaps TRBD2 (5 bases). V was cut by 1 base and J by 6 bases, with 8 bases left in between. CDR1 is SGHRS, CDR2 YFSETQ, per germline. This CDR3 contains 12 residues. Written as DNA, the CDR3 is TGCGCCAGCAGCTTGCGGGGTACCGAGCAGTACTTC. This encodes CASSLRGTEQYF.

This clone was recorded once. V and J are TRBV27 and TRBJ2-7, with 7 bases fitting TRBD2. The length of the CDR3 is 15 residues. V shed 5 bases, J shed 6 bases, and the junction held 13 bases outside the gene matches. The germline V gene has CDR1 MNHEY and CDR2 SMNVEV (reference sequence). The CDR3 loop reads CASSALLATQGEQYF. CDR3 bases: TGTGCCAGCAGTGCCTTACTAGCGACCCAAGGCGAGCAGTACTTC.

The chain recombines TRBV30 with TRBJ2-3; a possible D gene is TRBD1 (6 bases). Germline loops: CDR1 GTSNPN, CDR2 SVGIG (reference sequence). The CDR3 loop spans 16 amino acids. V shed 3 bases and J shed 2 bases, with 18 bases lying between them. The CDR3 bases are TGTGCCTGGAGGGCCGGCTGGGGGCTGGACACAGATACGCAGTATTTT. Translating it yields CAWRAGWGLDTDTQYF.

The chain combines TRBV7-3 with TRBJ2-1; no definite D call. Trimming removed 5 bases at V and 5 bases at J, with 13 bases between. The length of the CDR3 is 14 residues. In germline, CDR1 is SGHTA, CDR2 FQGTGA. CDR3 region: CASSRLGVDNEQFF. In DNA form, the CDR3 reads TGTGCCAGCAGCCGCCTAGGAGTAGACAATGAGCAGTTCTTC.

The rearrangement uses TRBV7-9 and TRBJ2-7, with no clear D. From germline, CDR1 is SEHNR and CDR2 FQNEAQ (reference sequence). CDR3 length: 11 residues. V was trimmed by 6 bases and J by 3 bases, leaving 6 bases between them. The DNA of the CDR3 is TGTGCCAGCAGTTCCTACTACGAGCAGTACTTC. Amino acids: CASSSYYEQYF.

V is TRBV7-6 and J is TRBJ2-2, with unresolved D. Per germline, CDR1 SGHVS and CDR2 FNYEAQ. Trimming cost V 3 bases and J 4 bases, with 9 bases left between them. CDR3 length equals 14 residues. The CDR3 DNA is TGTGCCAGCAGCTTCCTTGAAGGCACCGGGGAGCTGTTTTTT. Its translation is CASSFLEGTGELFF. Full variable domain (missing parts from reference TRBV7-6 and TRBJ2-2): GAGVSQSPRYKVTKRGQDVALRCDPISGHVSLYWYRQALGQGPEFLTYFNYEAQQDKSGLPNDRFSAERPEGSISTLTIQRTEQRDSAMYRCASSFLEGTGELFFGEGSRLTVL.

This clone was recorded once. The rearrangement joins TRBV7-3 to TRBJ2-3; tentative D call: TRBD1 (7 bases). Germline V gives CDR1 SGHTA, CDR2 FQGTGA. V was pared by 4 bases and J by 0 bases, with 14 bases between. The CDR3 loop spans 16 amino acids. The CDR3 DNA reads TGTGCCAGCAGCTCATGGACAGGACTAAGCACAGATACGCAGTATTTT. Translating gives CASSSWTGLSTDTQYF.

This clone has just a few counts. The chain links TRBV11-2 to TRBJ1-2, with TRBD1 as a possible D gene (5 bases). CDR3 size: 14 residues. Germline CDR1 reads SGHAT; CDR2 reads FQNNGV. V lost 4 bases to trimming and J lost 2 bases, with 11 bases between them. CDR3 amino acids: CASSWGMGNYGYTF. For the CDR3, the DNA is TGTGCCAGCAGCTGGGGGATGGGGAACTATGGCTACACCTTC.

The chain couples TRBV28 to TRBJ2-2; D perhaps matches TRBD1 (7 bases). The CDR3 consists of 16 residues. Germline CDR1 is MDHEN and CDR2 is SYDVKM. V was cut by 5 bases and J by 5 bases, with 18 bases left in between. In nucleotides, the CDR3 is TGTGCCAGCAGTCCCCGAGGAGGGGGCTGGACCGGGGAGCTGTTTTTT. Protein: CASSPRGGGWTGELFF.

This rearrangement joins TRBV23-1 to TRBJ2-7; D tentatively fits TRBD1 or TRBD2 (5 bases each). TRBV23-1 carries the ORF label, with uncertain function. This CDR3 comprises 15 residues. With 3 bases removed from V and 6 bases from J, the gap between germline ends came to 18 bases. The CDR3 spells CASSHPDMGPGEQYF. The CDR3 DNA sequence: TGCGCCAGCAGTCACCCTGACATGGGACCGGGCGAGCAGTACTTC.

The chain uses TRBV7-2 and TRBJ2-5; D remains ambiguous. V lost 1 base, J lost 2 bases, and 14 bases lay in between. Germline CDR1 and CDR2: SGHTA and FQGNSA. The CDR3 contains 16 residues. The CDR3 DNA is TGTGCCAGCAGCTTAGGGAGTACGAAAGGGCAAGAGACCCAGTACTTC. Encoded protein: CASSLGSTKGQETQYF.

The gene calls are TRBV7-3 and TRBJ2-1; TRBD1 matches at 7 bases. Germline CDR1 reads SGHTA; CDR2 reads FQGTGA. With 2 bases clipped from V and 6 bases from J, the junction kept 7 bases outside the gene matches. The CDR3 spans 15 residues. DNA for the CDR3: TGTGCCAGCAGCTTAGGGGGACAGACCATCAATGAGCAGTTCTTC. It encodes CASSLGGQTINEQFF.

CDR3 sequence: CASSFLDSGASYEQYF. CDR3 nucleotides: TGTGCCAGCAGCTTTTTAGATAGCGGGGCCTCCTACGAGCAGTACTTC. This chain joins TRBV7-8 and TRBJ2-7; 8 bases map to TRBD2. Germline CDR1 is SGHVS and CDR2 is FQNEAQ. The CDR3 extends over 16 amino acids. J gave up 0 bases and V 3 bases, and 7 bases lay outside the gene matches.

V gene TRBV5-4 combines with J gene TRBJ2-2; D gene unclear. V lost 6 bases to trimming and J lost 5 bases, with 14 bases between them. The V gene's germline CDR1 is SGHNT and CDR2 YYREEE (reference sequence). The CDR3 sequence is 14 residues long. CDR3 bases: TGTGCCAGCACCAATACACTGGGGACCGGGGAGCTGTTTTTT. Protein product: CASTNTLGTGELFF.

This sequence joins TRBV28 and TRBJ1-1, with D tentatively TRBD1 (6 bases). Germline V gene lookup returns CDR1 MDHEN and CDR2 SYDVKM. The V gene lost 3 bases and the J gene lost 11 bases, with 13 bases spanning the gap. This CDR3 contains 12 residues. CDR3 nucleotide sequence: TGTGCCAGCAGTTTGGCAGGGGCTGCGGCTTTCTTT. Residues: CASSLAGAAAFF.

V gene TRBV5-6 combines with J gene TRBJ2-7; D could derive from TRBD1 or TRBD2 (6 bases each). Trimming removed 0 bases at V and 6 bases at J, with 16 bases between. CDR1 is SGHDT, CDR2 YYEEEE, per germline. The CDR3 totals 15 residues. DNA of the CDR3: TGTGCCAGCAGCTTGGGGACAGTCTTACTAGCCGAGCAGTACTTC. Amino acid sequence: CASSLGTVLLAEQYF.

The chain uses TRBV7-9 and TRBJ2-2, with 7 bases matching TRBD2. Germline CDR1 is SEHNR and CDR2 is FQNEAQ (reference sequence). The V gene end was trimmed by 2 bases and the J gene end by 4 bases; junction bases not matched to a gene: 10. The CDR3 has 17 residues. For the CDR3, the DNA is TGTGCCAGCAGCTTAAGCGGGACTTCGGCGGGCACCGGGGAGCTGTTTTTT. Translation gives CASSLSGTSAGTGELFF.

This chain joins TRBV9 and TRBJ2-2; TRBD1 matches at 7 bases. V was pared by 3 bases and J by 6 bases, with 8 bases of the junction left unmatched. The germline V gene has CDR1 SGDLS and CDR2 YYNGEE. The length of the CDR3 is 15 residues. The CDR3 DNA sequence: TGTGCCAGCAGCGCTACAGGGGCGATCTCCGGGGAGCTGTTTTTT. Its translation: CASSATGAISGELFF.

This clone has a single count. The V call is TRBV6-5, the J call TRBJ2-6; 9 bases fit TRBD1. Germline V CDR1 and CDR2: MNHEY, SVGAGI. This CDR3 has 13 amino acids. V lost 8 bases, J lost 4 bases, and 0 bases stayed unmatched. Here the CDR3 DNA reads TGTGCCAGCGGGACAGGGGGGGCCAACGTCCTGACTTTC. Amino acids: CASGTGGANVLTF.

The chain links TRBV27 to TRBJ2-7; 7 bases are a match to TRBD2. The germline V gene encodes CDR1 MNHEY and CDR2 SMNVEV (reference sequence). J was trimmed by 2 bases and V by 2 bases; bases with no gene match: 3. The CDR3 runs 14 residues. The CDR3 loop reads CASSLGGGTYEQYF. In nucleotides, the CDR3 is TGTGCCAGCAGTTTAGGCGGGGGTACCTACGAGCAGTACTTC.

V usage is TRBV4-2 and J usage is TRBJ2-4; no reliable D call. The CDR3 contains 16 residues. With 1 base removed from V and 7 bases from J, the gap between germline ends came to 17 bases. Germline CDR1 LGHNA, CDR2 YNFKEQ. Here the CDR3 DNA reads TGTGCCAGCAGCCAAGCGGAGTGGGCAACATGGAACATTCAGTACTTC. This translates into CASSQAEWATWNIQYF.